This T cell receptor (beta chain) was recorded in a study of T cell responses to AZD1222 COVID-19 vaccine. General observations from the study: Two doses of AZD1222 preceded a rise in Spike-specific TCR breadth and depth. Sampling captured repertoires only after the peak T cell response. Regions 160-218 and 743-854 dominated among vaccine-associated CD4 TCRs spanning spike. There were mostly white British donors and more females than males, and clonal diversity was possibly underestimated.

Regarding this clone: Antigen specificity is unknown.

Libraries were prepared by immunoSEQ multiplex PCR; TCRdb keeps only in-frame clonotypes and omits some of them. This table holds over 130,000 clones, 80% to 95% found once. The sequence was collected from an adult who received the AZD1222 COVID-19 vaccine. The material sequenced was peripheral blood, taken 28 days after the second AZD1222 dose.

Written as DNA, the CDR3 is TGTGCCAGCAGTTTGTATGGCGGGGGATACAATGAGCAGTTCTTC. This translates into CASSLYGGGYNEQFF. V gene TRBV6-4 combines with J gene TRBJ2-1; 7 bases fit TRBD2. V lost 5 bases to trimming and J lost 4 bases; unmatched junction nucleotides: 8. Germline V gene sequence: CDR1 MRHNA, CDR2 SNTAGT. CDR3 length equals 15 residues.